This T cell receptor beta chain appears in the sequencing data of a study of cytomegalovirus exposure and HLA in healthy donors. This CDR3 region has 16 residues. V was shortened by 2 bases and J by 5 bases, with 15 bases between the two germline ends. Germline V gene lookup returns CDR1 LNHDA and CDR2 SQIVND (reference sequence). About this clone: Its specificity is not known.

Regarding the study as a whole: An assumption of roughly uniform sequencing depth across donors underlay the presence/absence analyses.

Primers: 60 Vbeta forward and 13 Jbeta reverse. Sequenced by immunoSEQ multiplex PCR; TCRdb stores in-frame clones only, minus some. This sample has 160,000 or so clones, with around four fifths found just once. Sequenced input: PBMCs. V usage is TRBV19 and J usage is TRBJ2-2; a weak D match, TRBD1 (6 bases). The TCR comes from a woman between 18 and 29 years old in good health and CMV-seronegative. CDR3: CASSIRQAPRTGELFF. The CDR3 nucleotides are TGTGCCAGTAGTATAAGACAGGCCCCAAGGACCGGGGAGCTGTTTTTT.